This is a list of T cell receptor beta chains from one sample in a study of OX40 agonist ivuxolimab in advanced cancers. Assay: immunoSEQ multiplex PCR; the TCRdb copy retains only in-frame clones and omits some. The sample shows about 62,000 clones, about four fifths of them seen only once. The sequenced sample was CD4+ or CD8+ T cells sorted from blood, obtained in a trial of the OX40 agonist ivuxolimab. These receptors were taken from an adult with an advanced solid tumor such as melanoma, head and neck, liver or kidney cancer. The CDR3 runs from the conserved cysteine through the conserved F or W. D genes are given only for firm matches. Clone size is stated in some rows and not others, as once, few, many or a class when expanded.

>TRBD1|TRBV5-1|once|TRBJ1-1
CASSVQGGNTEAFF
TGCGCCAGCAGCGTACAGGGGGGGAACACTGAAGCTTTCTTT
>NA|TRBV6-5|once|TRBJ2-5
CASSYSKGTTQYF
TGTGCCAGCAGTTACTCGAAGGGCACGACCCAGTACTTC
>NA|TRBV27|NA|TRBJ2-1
CASLKGNEQFF
TGTGCCAGCCTTAAGGGGAATGAGCAGTTCTTC
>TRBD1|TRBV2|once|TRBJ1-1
CASSPRLDRMNTEAFF
TGTGCCAGCAGCCCAAGGTTGGACAGGATGAACACTGAAGCTTTCTTT
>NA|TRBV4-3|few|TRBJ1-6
CASSTGGGADNSPLHF
TGCGCCAGCAGCACCGGGGGAGGGGCGGATAATTCACCCCTCCACTTT
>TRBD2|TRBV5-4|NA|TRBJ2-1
CASSSGLAGVGANEQFF
TGTGCCAGCAGCTCCGGGCTAGCGGGAGTTGGTGCCAATGAGCAGTTCTTC
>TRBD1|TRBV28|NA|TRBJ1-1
CASSGQANTEAFF
TGTGCCAGCAGTGGACAGGCTAACACTGAAGCTTTCTTT
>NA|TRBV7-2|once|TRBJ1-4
CASSNVGGAEPGSNEKLFF
TGTGCCAGCAGCAATGTGGGGGGGGCTGAACCTGGTAGTAATGAAAAACTGTTTTTT
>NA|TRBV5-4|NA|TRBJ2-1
CASSSEVGRLEGQFF
TGTGCCAGCAGCTCCGAAGTGGGCAGGCTGGAGGGGCAGTTCTTC
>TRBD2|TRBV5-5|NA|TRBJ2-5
CASSPEERDVVETQYF
TGTGCCAGCAGCCCCGAAGAGCGGGATGTGGTGGAGACCCAGTACTTC
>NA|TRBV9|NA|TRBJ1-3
CASSPLTGSGNTIYF
TGTGCCAGCAGCCCCTTAACAGGCTCTGGAAACACCATATATTTT
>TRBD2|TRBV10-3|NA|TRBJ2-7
CAIGSRGLYEQYF
TGTGCCATCGGATCGCGGGGGTTATACGAGCAGTACTTC
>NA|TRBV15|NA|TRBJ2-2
CATSRDPGYTGELFF
TGTGCCACCAGCAGAGATCCGGGGTACACCGGGGAGCTGTTTTTT
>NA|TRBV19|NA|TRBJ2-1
CASNLSGRNEQFF
TGTGCCAGTAACCTCAGCGGTAGGAATGAGCAGTTCTTC
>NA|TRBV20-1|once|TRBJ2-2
CSARESGELFF
TGCAGTGCTAGAGAGTCCGGGGAGCTGTTTTTT